This TCR beta chain appears in the sequencing data of a study of cytomegalovirus exposure and HLA in healthy donors. Findings of the study overall: Later analysis demonstrated an association between a missense DCLRE1C variant and TCR beta V- and J-gene trimming.

Healthy donors of bone marrow made up the group. The PCR had 60 Vbeta and 13 Jbeta primers. Using immunoSEQ multiplex PCR, the repertoire was profiled, and TCRdb retains in-frame clones only, with some absent. The data hold 160,000 or so clones, with over 70% observed a single time. Points on this clone: Its cognate antigen is unknown.

The CDR3 totals 14 residues. The trim removed 0 bases at V and 6 bases at J, leaving 5 bases unmatched. Germline CDR1 is SQVTM and CDR2 is ANQGSEA. The sequence came from a woman in her thirties or forties in good health and CMV-seropositive. The sequencing sample was made of PBMCs. This chain links TRBV29-1 with TRBJ1-2; 9 nucleotides agree with TRBD1. CDR3 coding DNA: TGCAGCGTTGAAGATCTGGGACAGGGTGATGGCTACACCTTC. This translates into CSVEDLGQGDGYTF.